These 10 T cell receptor beta chains were all obtained from the same sample, sequenced in a study of blood T cell repertoires in COVID-19. Repertoires were generated with immunoSEQ multiplex PCR, while TCRdb's copy carries only in-frame clones and drops some. The sample has fewer than 250,000 clones; about nine tenths are singletons. Input material: peripheral blood. The receptors here all came from a man aged 50 to 60 with COVID-19, enrolled during active disease.

V is TRBV7-3 and J is TRBJ2-2; no clear D gene. V lost 2 bases to trimming and J lost 0 bases, with 13 bases between them. Germline CDR1 SGHTA, CDR2 FQGTGA. The CDR3 sequence is 17 residues long. The CDR3 protein is CASSLWADPANTGELFF. CDR3 DNA sequence: TGTGCCAGCAGCTTATGGGCAGACCCCGCGAACACCGGGGAGCTGTTTTTT.

The rearrangement joins TRBV7-8 to TRBJ2-7; tentatively, D is TRBD2 (5 bases). Trimming cost V 3 bases and J 6 bases, with 9 bases left between them. The germline V gene encodes CDR1 SGHVS and CDR2 FQNEAQ. The CDR3 is made up of 12 amino acids. The CDR3 reads CASSFPGSEQYF. The CDR3 region has the DNA TGTGCCAGCAGCTTCCCGGGGAGCGAGCAGTACTTC.

The gene calls are TRBV15 and TRBJ1-2; D is unclear. The V end lost 11 bases, the J end lost 5 bases, and 18 bases lay between the germline ends. CDR3 length equals 13 residues. Germline-derived CDR1 and CDR2 are LNHNV and YYDKDF (reference sequence). DNA of the CDR3: TGTGCCGCCGGGCGGGGAGGGCAATATGGCTACACCTTC. Its translation: CAAGRGGQYGYTF.

The rearrangement uses TRBV14 and TRBJ1-1, with 7 bases aligning to TRBD1. V shed 1 base, J shed 11 bases, and the junction held 1 base outside the gene matches. The CDR3 spans 11 residues. Germline V gene data show CDR1 as SGHDN and CDR2 as FVKESK. The CDR3 nucleotides are TGTGCCAGCAGCCAAGGAGGGGGCGCTTTCTTT. Amino acids: CASSQGGGAFF.

The chain joins TRBV10-1 to TRBJ2-1; D gene ambiguous. Per the germline V gene, CDR1 is WNHNN and CDR2 is SYGVQD (reference sequence). The length of the CDR3 is 11 residues. The ends were cut back, 4 bases at V and 10 bases at J, with 8 bases in the middle. The DNA of the CDR3 is TGCGCCAGCAGTGCCTCCGGGGAGCAGTTCTTC. Protein product: CASSASGEQFF.

V and J are TRBV30 and TRBJ1-2; D not resolved. The CDR3 is 13 amino acids. Germline CDR1 GTSNPN, CDR2 SVGIG (reference sequence). V lost 1 base to trimming and J lost 0 bases, with 6 bases between them. The CDR3 DNA reads as TGTGCCTGGAGTGGAACTTCTAACTATGGCTACACCTTC. This sequence encodes CAWSGTSNYGYTF.

This rearrangement joins TRBV10-2 to TRBJ2-1; 8 bases map to TRBD2. V shed 8 bases, J shed 11 bases, and the junction held 2 bases outside the gene matches. Germline CDR1 is WSHSY and CDR2 is SAAADI. CDR3 length: 10 amino acids. The CDR3 DNA reads as TGCGCCAGCGGCGGGAGGAAGCAGTTCTTC. Protein product: CASGGRKQFF.

The chain has TRBV27 and TRBJ1-6; 9 nucleotides line up with TRBD1. The CDR3 consists of 17 residues. Germline lookup yields CDR1 MNHEY and CDR2 SMNVEV (reference sequence). Trimming cost V 2 bases and J 10 bases; bases outside gene matches: 12. The DNA of the CDR3 is TGTGCCAGCAGTTTAGGGACAGGGAGTGGGTTCGGGTCACCCCTCCACTTT. Protein product: CASSLGTGSGFGSPLHF.

The sample holds one count of this clone. The chain combines TRBV5-4 with TRBJ2-5; 8 bases align to TRBD1. The CDR3 covers 17 residues. Losses at the gene ends were 0 bases for V and 7 bases for J; bases not matched to a gene: 14. Germline V lookup: CDR1 SGHNT, CDR2 YYREEE (reference sequence). CDR3 protein: CASSLGGWTGKGATQYF. In nucleotides, the CDR3 is TGTGCCAGCAGCTTGGGGGGGTGGACAGGGAAGGGTGCGACCCAGTACTTC.

The CDR3 nucleotides are TGTGCCAGCAGCCAGGGGGCGGGAGGGCCTGATGAGCAGTTCTTC. Its translation is CASSQGAGGPDEQFF. The chain is built from TRBV11-3 and TRBJ2-1, with TRBD2 as a possible D gene (9 bases). CDR1 and CDR2 (germline): SGHNT, YENEEA. The CDR3 spans 15 residues. Trimming took 5 bases from V and 8 from J, leaving 19 bases between them.